This paragraph covers one T cell receptor (beta chain) sequence. Naivety among CD8 cells was defined by CD45RO negativity and positive CCR7 selection, thereby excluding terminally differentiated effector memory CD45RA+ cells. Original handling: From ImmunoSEQ came sequences covering only the junction and carrying no quality scores, so filtering differed. The repertoire was sequenced with immunoSEQ multiplex PCR; TCRdb's copy has only in-frame clones and lacks some. Clone size and the V and J calls come from that table; the DNA yielded D and trimming. The sample contains over 800,000 clones, nearly 95% of which appear only once. The sample originates from a study of shared clonotypes between healthy human individuals. Study-level information: CD4 naive and memory got three plates each, CD8 naive two, CD8 memory one.

This CDR3 spans 14 amino acids. V was shortened by 6 bases and J by 0 bases, with 11 bases between the two germline ends. Looked up from germline, CDR1 is MNHEY and CDR2 is SMNVEV (reference sequence). This sequence joins TRBV27 and TRBJ1-2; D perhaps matches TRBD1 (5 bases). The TCR was taken from a man aged 25-45 years in good health. Sequencing used naive CD8+ T cells sorted from blood. The CDR3 DNA is TGTGCCAGCAGGGGAGGAGGGGCTAACTATGGCTACACCTTC. It translates to CASRGGGANYGYTF.